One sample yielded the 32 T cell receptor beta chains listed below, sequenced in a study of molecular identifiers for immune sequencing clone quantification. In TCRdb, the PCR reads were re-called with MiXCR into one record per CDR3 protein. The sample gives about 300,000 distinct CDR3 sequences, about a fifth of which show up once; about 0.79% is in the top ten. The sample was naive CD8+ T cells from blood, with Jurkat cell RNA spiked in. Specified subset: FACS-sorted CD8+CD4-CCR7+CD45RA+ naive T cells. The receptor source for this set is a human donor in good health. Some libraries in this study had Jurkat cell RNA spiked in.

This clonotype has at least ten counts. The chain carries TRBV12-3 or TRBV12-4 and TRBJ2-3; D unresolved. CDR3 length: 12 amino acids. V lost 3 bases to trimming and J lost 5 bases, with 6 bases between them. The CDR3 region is CASSFGLDTQYF. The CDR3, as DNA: TGTGCCAGCAGTTTTGGGTTAGATACGCAGTATTTT.

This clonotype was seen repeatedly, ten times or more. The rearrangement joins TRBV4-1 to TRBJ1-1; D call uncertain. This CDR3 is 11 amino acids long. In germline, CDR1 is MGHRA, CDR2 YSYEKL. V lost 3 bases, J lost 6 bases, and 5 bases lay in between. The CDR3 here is CASSHGAEAFF. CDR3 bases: TGCGCCAGCAGCCATGGGGCTGAAGCTTTCTTT.

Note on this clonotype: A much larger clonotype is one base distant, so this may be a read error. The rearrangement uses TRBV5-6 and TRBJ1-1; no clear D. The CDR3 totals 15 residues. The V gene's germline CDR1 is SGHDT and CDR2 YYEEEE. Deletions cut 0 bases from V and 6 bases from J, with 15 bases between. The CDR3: CASSLGGGPPAEAFF. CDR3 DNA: TGTGCCAGCAGCTTGGGGGGAGGACCCCCCGCTGAAGCTTTCTTT.

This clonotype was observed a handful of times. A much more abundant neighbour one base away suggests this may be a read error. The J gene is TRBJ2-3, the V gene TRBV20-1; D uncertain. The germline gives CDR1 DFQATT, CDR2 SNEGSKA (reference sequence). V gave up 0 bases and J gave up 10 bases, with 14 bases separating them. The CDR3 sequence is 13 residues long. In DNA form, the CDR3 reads TGCAGTGCTAGAGAATTCTCAGGTGATGCGCAGTATTTT. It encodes CSAREFSGDAQYF.

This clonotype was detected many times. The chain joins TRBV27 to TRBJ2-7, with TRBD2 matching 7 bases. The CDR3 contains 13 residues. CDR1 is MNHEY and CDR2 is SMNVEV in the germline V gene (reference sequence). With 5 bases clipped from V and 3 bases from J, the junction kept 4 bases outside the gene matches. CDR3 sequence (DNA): TGTGCCAGCAGTCCCACTAGCGTCTACGAGCAGTACTTC. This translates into CASSPTSVYEQYF.

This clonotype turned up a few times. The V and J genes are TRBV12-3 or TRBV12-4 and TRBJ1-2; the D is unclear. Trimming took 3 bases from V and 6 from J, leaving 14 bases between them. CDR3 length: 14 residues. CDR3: CASSLVKAVNGYTF. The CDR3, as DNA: TGTGCCAGCAGTTTGGTTAAAGCGGTGAATGGCTACACCTTC.

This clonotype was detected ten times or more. CDR3 nucleotides: TGTGCCAGCAGCCGAGGGTTTTCAGACACTGAAGCTTTCTTT. Translating gives CASSRGFSDTEAFF. The V gene is TRBV13, the J gene TRBJ1-1; D remains unclear. The CDR3 contains 14 residues. Germline CDR1 is PRHDT and CDR2 is FYEKMQ (reference sequence). V was clipped by 5 bases and J by 3 bases, with 13 bases between them.

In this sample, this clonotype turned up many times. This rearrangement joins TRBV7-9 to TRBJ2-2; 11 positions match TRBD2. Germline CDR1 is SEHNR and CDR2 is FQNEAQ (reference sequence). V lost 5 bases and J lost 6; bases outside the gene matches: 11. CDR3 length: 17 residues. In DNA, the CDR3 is TGTGCCAGCAGCCCGGGACTAGCGGTTTATGGCGCCGGGGAGCTGTTTTTT. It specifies CASSPGLAVYGAGELFF.

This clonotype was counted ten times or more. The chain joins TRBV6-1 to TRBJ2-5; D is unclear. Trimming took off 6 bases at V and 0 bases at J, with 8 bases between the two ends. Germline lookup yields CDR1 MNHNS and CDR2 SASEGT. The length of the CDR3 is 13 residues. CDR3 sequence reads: CASSPENQETQYF. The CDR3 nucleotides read TGTGCCAGCAGCCCAGAGAACCAAGAGACCCAGTACTTC.

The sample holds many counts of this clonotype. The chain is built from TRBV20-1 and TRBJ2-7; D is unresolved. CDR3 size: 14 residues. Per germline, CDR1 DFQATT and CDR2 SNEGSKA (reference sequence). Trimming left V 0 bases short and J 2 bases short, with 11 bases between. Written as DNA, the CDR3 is TGCAGTGCTAGAGATACCGGGCTGCCCTACGAGCAGTACTTC. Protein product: CSARDTGLPYEQYF.

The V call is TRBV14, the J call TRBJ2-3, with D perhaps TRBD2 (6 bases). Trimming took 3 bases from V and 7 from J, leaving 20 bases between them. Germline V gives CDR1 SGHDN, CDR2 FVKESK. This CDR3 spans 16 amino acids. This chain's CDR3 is CASSQEGRGPQNTQYF. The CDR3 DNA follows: TGTGCCAGCAGCCAGGAGGGACGCGGGCCGCAAAATACGCAGTATTTT.

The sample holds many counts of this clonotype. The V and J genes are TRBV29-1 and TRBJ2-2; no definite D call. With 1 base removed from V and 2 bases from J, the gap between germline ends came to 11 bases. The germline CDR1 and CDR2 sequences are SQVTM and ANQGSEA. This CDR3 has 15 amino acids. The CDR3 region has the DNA TGCAGCGTTGAAGTGTCGACATCCAACACCGGGGAGCTGTTTTTT. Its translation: CSVEVSTSNTGELFF.

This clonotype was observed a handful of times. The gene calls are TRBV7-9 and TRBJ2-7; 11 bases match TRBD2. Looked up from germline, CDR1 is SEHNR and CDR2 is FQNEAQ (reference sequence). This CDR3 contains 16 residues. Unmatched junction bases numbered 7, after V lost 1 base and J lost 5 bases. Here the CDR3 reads CASSLGVAGGPDEQYF. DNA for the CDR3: TGTGCCAGCAGCTTAGGGGTAGCGGGGGGGCCCGACGAGCAGTACTTC.

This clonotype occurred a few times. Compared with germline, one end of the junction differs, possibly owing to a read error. The CDR3 sequence: CASSTGTGEKLFF. CDR3 in DNA: TGTGCCAGCAGCACAGGGACGGGTGAAAAACTGTTTTTC. The V call is TRBV13, the J call TRBJ1-4; D perhaps matches TRBD1 (6 bases). CDR1 and CDR2 from the germline V gene are PRHDT and FYEKMQ (reference sequence). CDR3 size: 13 residues.

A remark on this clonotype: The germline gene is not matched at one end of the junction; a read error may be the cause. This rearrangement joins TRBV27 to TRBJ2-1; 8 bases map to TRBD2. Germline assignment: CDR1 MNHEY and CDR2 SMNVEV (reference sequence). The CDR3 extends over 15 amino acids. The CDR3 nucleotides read TGTGCCAGCAGTTTCGGGGGGGCTCCCTACAATGGGCAGTTCTTC. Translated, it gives CASSFGGAPYNGQFF.

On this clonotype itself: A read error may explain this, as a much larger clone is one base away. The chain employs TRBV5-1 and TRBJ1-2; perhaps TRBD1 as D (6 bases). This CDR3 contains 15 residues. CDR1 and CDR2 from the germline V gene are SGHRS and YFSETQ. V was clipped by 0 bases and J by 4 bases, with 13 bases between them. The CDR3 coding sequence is TGCGCCAGCAGCTTGGGACCGGACAGTAGCTATGGCTACACCTTC. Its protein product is CASSLGPDSSYGYTF.

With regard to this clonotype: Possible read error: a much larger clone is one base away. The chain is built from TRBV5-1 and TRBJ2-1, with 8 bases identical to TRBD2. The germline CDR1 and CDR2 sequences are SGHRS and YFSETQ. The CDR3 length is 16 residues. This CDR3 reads CASSLALAGSANKQFF. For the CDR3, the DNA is TGCGCCAGCAGCTTGGCCCTAGCGGGTTCCGCCAATAAGCAGTTCTTC.

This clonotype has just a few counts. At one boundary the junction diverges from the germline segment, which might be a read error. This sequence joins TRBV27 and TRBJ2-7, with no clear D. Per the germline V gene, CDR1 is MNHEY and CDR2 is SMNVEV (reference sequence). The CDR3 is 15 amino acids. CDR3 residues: CASGLDPGGLGEQYF. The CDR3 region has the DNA TGTGCCAGCGGTTTAGACCCAGGTGGGTTGGGCGAGCAGTACTTC.

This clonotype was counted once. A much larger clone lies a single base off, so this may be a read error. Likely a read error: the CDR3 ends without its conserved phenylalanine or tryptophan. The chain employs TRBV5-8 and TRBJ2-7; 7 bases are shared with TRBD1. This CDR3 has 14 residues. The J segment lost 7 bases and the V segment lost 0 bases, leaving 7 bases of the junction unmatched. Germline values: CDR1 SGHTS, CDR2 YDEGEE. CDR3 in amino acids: CASSLELTGEEQYL. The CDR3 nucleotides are TGTGCCAGCAGCTTGGAACTAACAGGGGAAGAGCAGTACCTC.

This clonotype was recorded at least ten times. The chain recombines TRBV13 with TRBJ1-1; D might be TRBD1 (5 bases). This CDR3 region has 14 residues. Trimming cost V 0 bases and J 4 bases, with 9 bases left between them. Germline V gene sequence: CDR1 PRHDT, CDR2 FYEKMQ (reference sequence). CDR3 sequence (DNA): TGTGCCAGCAGCTTAGGCCGGGGGGGCACTGAAGCTTTCTTT. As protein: CASSLGRGGTEAFF.

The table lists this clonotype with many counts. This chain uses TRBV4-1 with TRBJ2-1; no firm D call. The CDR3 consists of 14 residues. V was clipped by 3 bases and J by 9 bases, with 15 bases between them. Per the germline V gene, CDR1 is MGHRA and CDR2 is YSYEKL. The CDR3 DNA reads TGCGCCAGCAGCCACCTAACTATAGCCCGTGAGCAGTTCTTC. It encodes CASSHLTIAREQFF.

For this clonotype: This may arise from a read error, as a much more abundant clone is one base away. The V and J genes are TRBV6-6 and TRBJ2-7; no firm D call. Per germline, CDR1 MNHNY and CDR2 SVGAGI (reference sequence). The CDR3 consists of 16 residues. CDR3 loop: CAGSRGPETRAYEQYF. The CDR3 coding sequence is TGTGCCGGCAGTCGAGGCCCGGAAACCCGTGCCTACGAGCAGTACTTC.

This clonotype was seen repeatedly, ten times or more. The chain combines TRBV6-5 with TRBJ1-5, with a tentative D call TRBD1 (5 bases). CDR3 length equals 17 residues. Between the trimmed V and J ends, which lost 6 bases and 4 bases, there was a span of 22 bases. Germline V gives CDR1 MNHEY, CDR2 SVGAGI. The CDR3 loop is CASRPRGGRQQNQPQHF. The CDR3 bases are TGTGCCAGCAGACCCCGGGGCGGCAGACAACAGAATCAGCCCCAGCATTTT.

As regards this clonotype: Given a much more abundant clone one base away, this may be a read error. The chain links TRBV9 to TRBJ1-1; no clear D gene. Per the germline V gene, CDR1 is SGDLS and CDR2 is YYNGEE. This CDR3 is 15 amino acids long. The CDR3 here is CASSVLSALHPEASF. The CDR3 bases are TGTGCCAGCAGCGTATTATCGGCCCTACACCCTGAAGCTTCCTTT. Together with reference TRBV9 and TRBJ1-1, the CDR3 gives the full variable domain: DSGVTQTPKHLITATGQRVTLRCSPRSGDLSVYWYQQSLDQGLQFLIQYYNGEERAKGNILERFSAQQFPDLHSELNLSSLELGDSALYFCASSVLSALHPEASFGQGTRLTVV.

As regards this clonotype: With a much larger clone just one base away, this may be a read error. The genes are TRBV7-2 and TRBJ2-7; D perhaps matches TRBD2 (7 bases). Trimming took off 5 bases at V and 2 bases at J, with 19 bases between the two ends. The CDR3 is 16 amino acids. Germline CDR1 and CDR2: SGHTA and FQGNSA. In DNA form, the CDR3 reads TGTGCCAGCAGCGTAAGGAGGGGGGGAAATACCTACGAGCAGTACTTC. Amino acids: CASSVRRGGNTYEQYF.

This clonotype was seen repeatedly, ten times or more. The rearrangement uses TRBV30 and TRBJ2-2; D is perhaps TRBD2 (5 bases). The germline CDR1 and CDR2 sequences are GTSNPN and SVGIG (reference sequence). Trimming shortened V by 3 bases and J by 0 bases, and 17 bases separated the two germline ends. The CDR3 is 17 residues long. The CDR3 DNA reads TGTGCCTGGAGGTCTCTAGCTAGCAGCACGAACACCGGGGAGCTGTTTTTT. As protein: CAWRSLASSTNTGELFF.

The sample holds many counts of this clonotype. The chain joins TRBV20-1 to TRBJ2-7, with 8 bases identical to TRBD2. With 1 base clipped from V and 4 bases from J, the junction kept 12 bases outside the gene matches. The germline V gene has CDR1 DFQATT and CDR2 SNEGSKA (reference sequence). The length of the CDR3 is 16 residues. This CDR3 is CSARVHGREGWYEQYF. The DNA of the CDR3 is TGCAGTGCTAGAGTTCACGGGAGGGAGGGCTGGTACGAGCAGTACTTC.

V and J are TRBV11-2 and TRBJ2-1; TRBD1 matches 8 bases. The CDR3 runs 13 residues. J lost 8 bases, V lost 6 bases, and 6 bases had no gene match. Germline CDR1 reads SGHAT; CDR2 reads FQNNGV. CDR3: CASSQGQGYEQFF. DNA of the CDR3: TGTGCCAGCAGTCAAGGACAGGGCTATGAGCAGTTCTTC.

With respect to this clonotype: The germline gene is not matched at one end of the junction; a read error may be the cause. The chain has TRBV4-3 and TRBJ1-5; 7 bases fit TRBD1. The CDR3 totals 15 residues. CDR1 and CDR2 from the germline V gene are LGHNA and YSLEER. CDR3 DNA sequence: TGCGCCGGCAGCCAAGACAGGGCTAGCAATCAGCCCCAGCATTTT. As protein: CAGSQDRASNQPQHF.

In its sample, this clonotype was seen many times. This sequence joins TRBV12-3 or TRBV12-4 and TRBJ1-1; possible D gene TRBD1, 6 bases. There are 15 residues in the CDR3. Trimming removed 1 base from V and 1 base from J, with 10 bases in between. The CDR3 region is CASSLVQGQNTEAFF. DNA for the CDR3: TGTGCCAGCAGTTTAGTGCAGGGGCAGAACACTGAAGCTTTCTTT.

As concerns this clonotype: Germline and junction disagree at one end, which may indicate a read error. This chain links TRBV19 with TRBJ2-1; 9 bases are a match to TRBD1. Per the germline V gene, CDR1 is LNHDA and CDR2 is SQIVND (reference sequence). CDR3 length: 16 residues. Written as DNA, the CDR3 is TGTACCAGTAGTACCACCACAGGGGGCGCATTCAATGAGCAGTTCTTC. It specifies CTSSTTTGGAFNEQFF.

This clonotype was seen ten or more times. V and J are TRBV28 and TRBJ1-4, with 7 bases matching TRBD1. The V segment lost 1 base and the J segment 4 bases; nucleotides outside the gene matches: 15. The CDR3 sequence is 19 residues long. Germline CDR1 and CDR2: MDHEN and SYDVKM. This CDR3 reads CASSLYDRVFGKINEKLFF. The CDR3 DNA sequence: TGTGCCAGCAGTTTATACGACAGGGTCTTCGGGAAAATTAATGAAAAACTGTTTTTT.